These T cell receptor beta chains were read from a single sample in a study of PD-1 blockade in classical Hodgkin lymphoma. The assay was immunoSEQ multiplex PCR, and TCRdb's table has in-frame clones only and misses some. This table has approximately 100,000 clones, approximately 90% appearing once. The sample consisted of peripheral blood mononuclear cells (PBMCs), taken before the second cycle of nivolumab. All receptors derive from a human donor with classical Hodgkin lymphoma. CDR3s include the opening cysteine and the closing phenylalanine or tryptophan. Each record gives: clone size, D gene, J gene, V gene, CDR3 DNA, CDR3 protein. A D gene is named only where the DNA matches it firmly. Clone size is stated in some rows and not others, as once, few, many or a class when expanded.

size: .
D: TRBD1
J: TRBJ2-7
V: TRBV7-2
DNA: TGTGCCAGCAGCTTACGGACAGGGGGTTACGAGCAGTACTTC
CDR3: CASSLRTGGYEQYF

size: .
D: .
J: TRBJ1-1
V: TRBV7-2
DNA: TGTGCCAGCAGCTTTGTCGGACTGAACACTGAAGCTTTCTTT
CDR3: CASSFVGLNTEAFF

size: .
D: .
J: TRBJ2-3
V: TRBV7-3
DNA: TGTGCCAGCAGCGTCCTAGGGGCCCCAGATACGCAGTATTTT
CDR3: CASSVLGAPDTQYF

size: .
D: TRBD1
J: TRBJ1-2
V: TRBV27
DNA: TGTGCCAGCAGTTTTCGGGACAGGGGGCACTATGGCTACACCTTC
CDR3: CASSFRDRGHYGYTF

size: few
D: TRBD1
J: TRBJ2-3
V: TRBV11-3
DNA: TGTGCCAGCAGCTTAGAAAAAGGGGGCCGGGACACTATGCCTTATACGCAGTATTTT
CDR3: CASSLEKGGRDTMPYTQYF

size: .
D: .
J: TRBJ1-6
V: TRBV6-5
DNA: TGTGCCAGCACCCCGGGGGGGAGCGAGAATTCACCCCTCCACTTT
CDR3: CASTPGGSENSPLHF

size: .
D: TRBD2
J: TRBJ2-5
V: TRBV4-1
DNA: TGCGCCAGCAGCCAAGACTCAGTGTCAGCGGGGGGTTCCCAAGAGACCCAGTACTTC
CDR3: CASSQDSVSAGGSQETQYF

size: .
D: TRBD1
J: TRBJ2-5
V: TRBV18
DNA: TGTGCCAGCTCACCGGGGGACAGCCTATTCCAAGAGACCCAGTACTTC
CDR3: CASSPGDSLFQETQYF

size: .
D: TRBD1
J: TRBJ1-5
V: TRBV30
DNA: TGTGCCTGGAGTGTCGGACAGGGACGGGGCAATCAGCCCCAGCATTTT
CDR3: CAWSVGQGRGNQPQHF

size: .
D: .
J: TRBJ1-1
V: TRBV11-2
DNA: TGTGCCAGCAGCCCACAGATAAACACTGAAGCTTTCTTT
CDR3: CASSPQINTEAFF

size: .
D: .
J: TRBJ1-5
V: TRBV7-2
DNA: TGTGCCAGCAGTTTTTATCGGGGGCCCCAGCATTTT
CDR3: CASSFYRGPQHF

size: .
D: .
J: TRBJ1-1
V: TRBV6-6
DNA: TGTGCCAGCAGTTACTCGGGGACGGACAATGAGGCTTTCTTT
CDR3: CASSYSGTDNEAFF

size: once
D: .
J: TRBJ2-5
V: TRBV4-1
DNA: TGCGCCAGCAGCCAAGAATCGGCAGGGGGGAAGACCCAGTACTTC
CDR3: CASSQESAGGKTQYF

size: .
D: TRBD2
J: TRBJ2-1
V: TRBV6-1
DNA: TGTGCCAGCAGTGAAGCGTCCGCGGGGGGAGGCAATGAGCAGTTCTTC
CDR3: CASSEASAGGGNEQFF

size: .
D: .
J: TRBJ2-2
V: TRBV2
DNA: TGTGCCAGCAGTGATCGCGCAGGGAACACCGGGGAGCTGTTTTTT
CDR3: CASSDRAGNTGELFF

size: .
D: .
J: TRBJ1-4
V: TRBV4-1
DNA: TGCGCCAGCAGCCAAGCATGGGGAGATGAAAAACTGTTTTTT
CDR3: CASSQAWGDEKLFF

size: .
D: TRBD1
J: TRBJ1-2
V: TRBV25-1
DNA: TGTGCCAGCAGTGCCCCGGACAGGGCTAACTATGGCTACACCTTC
CDR3: CASSAPDRANYGYTF

size: .
D: .
J: TRBJ1-1
V: TRBV5-1
DNA: TGCGCCAGCAGCTTGGGGACCAACACTGAAGCTTTCTTT
CDR3: CASSLGTNTEAFF

size: .
D: .
J: TRBJ2-6
V: TRBV19
DNA: TGTGCCAGTAGGGTTGGGACGTGGGACTCTGGGGCCAACGTCCTGACTTTC
CDR3: CASRVGTWDSGANVLTF

size: .
D: TRBD1
J: TRBJ1-2
V: TRBV29-1
DNA: TGCAGCGTTGGGACAGGTGCCTATGGCTACACCTTC
CDR3: CSVGTGAYGYTF

size: .
D: .
J: TRBJ2-7
V: TRBV6-1
DNA: TGTGCCAGCAGCCGGATCCTTCCCCCCTACGAGCAGTACTTC
CDR3: CASSRILPPYEQYF

size: .
D: .
J: TRBJ2-6
V: TRBV4-3
DNA: TGCGCCAGCAGCCAAGATCCGGCCAGCTACTCTGGGGCCAACGTCCTGACTTTC
CDR3: CASSQDPASYSGANVLTF

size: .
D: .
J: TRBJ1-3
V: TRBV7-9
DNA: TGTGCCAGCAGCTTAGACAGGAGCTCTGGAAACACCATATATTTT
CDR3: CASSLDRSSGNTIYF

size: .
D: .
J: TRBJ1-1
V: TRBV18
DNA: TGTGCCAGCTCACCACCGTCGGGGAACACTGAAGCTTTCTTT
CDR3: CASSPPSGNTEAFF

size: once
D: TRBD2
J: TRBJ2-7
V: TRBV5-1
DNA: TGCGCCAGCAGCTTGGGGCTTACCGGGGGGGAATTTGACGAGCAGTACTTC
CDR3: CASSLGLTGGEFDEQYF